This T cell receptor (beta chain) was identified in a study of blood T cell repertoires in COVID-19. This clone has only a few counts. The assay was immunoSEQ multiplex PCR, and TCRdb's table has in-frame clones only and misses some. Of some 99,000 clones listed, over 60% are singletons. V was pared by 4 bases and J by 4 bases, with 9 bases of the junction left unmatched. Germline CDR1 reads MNHEY; CDR2 reads SVGAGI. The CDR3 sequence is 15 residues long. The sequence was obtained from a human donor in a cohort sampled during active or convalescent COVID-19. This rearrangement joins TRBV6-5 to TRBJ1-2; 7 nucleotides align to TRBD1. Sequencing used peripheral blood. The CDR3 here is CASSSPPGQIYGYTF. CDR3 in DNA: TGTGCCAGCAGTTCGCCGCCGGGACAGATCTATGGCTACACCTTC.